This TCR beta chain was recorded in a study of OX40 agonist ivuxolimab in advanced cancers. Study overall: Patients in the trial were receiving intravenous ivuxolimab every 2 weeks, at doses of 0.01 to 10 mg/kg. Prior therapy, whether anti-PD-1, anti-PD-L1 or anti-CTLA-4, was allowed, and under 50% had some.

Germline CDR1 and CDR2: MNHNS and SASEGT. This CDR3 has 17 amino acids. J was trimmed by 2 bases and V by 0 bases; bases with no gene match: 6. Generated by immunoSEQ multiplex PCR, the TCRdb table keeps only in-frame clones and is missing some. The data hold about 72,000 clones, with about 91% observed a single time. This material consisted of CD4+ or CD8+ T cells sorted from blood, taken in a trial of the OX40 agonist ivuxolimab. This TCR derives from an adult with an advanced solid tumor such as melanoma, head and neck, liver or kidney cancer. J is TRBJ2-4 and V is TRBV6-1; 8 positions agree with TRBD2. As DNA, the CDR3 is TGTGCCAGCAGTGAAGCAAGCGGGGGCGCTTCCAAAAACATTCAGTACTTC. Its protein product is CASSEASGGASKNIQYF.